This T cell receptor beta chain was sequenced during a study of blood T cell repertoires in COVID-19. For the study at large: In each case, the material was cDNA or gDNA derived from T cells, B-cell-depleted T cells, or PBMCs.

Trimming at V came to 7 bases and at J to 2 bases, leaving 9 bases not matched to a gene. Germline V CDR1 and CDR2: MDHEN, SYDVKM. The CDR3 covers 16 residues. Original processing notes: Amplifying reference gene primers gave estimates of nucleated cell counts. Data came from immunoSEQ multiplex PCR; TCRdb stores just in-frame clones and leaves some out. That table gives V, J and clone size, and the DNA gave D and trimming. Of about 91,000 clones detected, 77% appear once; the ten largest clones hold about 10%. The clonotype comes from a woman older than 75 with acute or convalescent COVID-19. The sample taken for sequencing was peripheral blood. This chain uses TRBV28 with TRBJ2-5, with 11 bases aligning to TRBD2. CDR3 region: CASKLGLAVKQETQYF. CDR3 bases: TGTGCCAGCAAACTGGGACTAGCGGTGAAGCAAGAGACCCAGTACTTC.